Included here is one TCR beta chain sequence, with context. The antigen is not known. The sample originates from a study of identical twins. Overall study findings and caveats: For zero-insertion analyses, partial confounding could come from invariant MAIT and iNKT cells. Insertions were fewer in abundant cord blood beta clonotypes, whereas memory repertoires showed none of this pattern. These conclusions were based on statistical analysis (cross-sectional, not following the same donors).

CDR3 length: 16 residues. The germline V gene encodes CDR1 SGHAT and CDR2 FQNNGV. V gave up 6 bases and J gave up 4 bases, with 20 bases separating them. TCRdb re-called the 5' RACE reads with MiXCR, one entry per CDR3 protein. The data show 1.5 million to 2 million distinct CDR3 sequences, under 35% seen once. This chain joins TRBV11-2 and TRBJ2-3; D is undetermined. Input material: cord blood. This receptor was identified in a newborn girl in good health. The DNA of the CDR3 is TGTGCCAGCAGATCACTCCGGGTAGGGCCCTCAGATACGCAGTATTTT. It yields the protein CASRSLRVGPSDTQYF.